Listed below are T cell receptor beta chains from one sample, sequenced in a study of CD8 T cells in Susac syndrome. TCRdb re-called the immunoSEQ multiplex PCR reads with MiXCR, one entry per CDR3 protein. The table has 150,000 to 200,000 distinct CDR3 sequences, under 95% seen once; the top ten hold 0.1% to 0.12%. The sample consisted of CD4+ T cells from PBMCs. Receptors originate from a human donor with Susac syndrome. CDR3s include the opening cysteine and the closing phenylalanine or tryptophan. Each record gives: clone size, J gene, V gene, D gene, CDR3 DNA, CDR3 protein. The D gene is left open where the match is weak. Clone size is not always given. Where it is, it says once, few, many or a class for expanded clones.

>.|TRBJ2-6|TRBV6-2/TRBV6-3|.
TGTGCCAGCAGTTACCAACGTCCCCCTGGGGCCAACGTCCTGACTTTC
CASSYQRPPGANVLTF
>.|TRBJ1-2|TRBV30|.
TGTGCCTGGAGGAACGGGAACTATGGCTACACCTTC
CAWRNGNYGYTF
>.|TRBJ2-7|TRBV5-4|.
TGTGCCAGCAGCTTTACAGGGAGCGAGCAGTACTTC
CASSFTGSEQYF
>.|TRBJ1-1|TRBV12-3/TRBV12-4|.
TGTGCCAGCAGTTTGGTAGATTCGCGTACTGAAGCTTTCTTT
CASSLVDSRTEAFF
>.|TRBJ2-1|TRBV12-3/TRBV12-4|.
TGTGCCAGCAGACCCGGGGAAGGCTCCTACAATGAGCAGTTCTTC
CASRPGEGSYNEQFF
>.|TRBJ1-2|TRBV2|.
TGTGCCAGCAGTGAACGCCCACTGAGTGGCTACACCTTC
CASSERPLSGYTF
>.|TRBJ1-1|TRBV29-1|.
TGCAGCGTTGGAGCCGGGGAGGGCACTGAAGCTTTCTTT
CSVGAGEGTEAFF
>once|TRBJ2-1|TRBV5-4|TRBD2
TGTGCCAGCAGCGCCTCTAGCGGGGGCTACAATGAGCAGTTCTTC
CASSASSGGYNEQFF
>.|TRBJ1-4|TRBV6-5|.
TGTGCCAGCAGATCGTGGCAGGATGAAAAACTGTTTTTT
CASRSWQDEKLFF
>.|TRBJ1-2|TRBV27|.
TGTGCCAGCAGGGACATTAACTATGGCTACACCTTC
CASRDINYGYTF
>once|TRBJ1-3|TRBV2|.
TGTGCCAGCAGTGAAAAGGGGCAGGGAGGAAACACCATATATTTT
CASSEKGQGGNTIYF
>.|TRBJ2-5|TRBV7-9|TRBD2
TGTGCCAGCGCCCAGACTAGCGGGGAGACCCAGTACTTC
CASAQTSGETQYF
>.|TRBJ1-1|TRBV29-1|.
TGCAGCGTCCAATTTAGACGAAGGGACACTGAAGCTTTCTTT
CSVQFRRRDTEAFF
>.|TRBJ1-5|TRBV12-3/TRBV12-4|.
TGTGCCAGCAGTTTAGGTCCTGGTGGGCAGCCCCAGCATTTT
CASSLGPGGQPQHF
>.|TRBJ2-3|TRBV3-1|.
TGTGCCAGCAGCCAAGTAGCGGTTAGCAATACGCAGTATTTT
CASSQVAVSNTQYF
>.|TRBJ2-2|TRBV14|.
TGTGCCAGCAGCCAGAAAAACACCGGGGAGCTGTTTTTT
CASSQKNTGELFF
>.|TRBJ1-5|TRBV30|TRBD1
TGTGCCTGGAGCGACAGGGGTCAGCCCCAGCATTTT
CAWSDRGQPQHF